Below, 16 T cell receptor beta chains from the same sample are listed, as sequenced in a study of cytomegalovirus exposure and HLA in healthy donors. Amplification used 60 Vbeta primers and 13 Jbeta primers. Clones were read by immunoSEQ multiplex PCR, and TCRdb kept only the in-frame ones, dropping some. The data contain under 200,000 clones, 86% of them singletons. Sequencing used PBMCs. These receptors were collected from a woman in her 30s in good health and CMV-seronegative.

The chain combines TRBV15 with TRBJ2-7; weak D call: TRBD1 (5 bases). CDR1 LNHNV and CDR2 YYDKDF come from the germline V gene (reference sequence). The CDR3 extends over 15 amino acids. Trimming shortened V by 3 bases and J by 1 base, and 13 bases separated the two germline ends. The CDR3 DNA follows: TGTGCCACCAGCAGGCAACCCACAGGTTCCTACGAGCAGTACTTC. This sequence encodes CATSRQPTGSYEQYF.

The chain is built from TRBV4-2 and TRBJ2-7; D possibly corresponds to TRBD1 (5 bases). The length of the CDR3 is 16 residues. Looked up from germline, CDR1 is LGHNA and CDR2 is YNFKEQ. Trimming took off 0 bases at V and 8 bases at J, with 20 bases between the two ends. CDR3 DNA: TGTGCCAGCAGCCAAGATCCTTCCCAGGGTCCTACGCAGCAGTACTTC. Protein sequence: CASSQDPSQGPTQQYF.

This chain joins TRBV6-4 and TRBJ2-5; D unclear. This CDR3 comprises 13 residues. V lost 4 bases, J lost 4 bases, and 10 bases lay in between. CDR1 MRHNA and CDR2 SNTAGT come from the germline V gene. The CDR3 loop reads CASSGERGETQYF. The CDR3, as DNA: TGTGCCAGCAGTGGCGAGCGTGGAGAGACCCAGTACTTC.

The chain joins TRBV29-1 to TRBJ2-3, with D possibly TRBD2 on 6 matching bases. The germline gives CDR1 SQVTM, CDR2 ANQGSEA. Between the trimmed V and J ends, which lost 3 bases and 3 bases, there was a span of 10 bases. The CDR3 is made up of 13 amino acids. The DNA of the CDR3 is TGCAGCGTTGAGCGAAGCGGGACAGATACGCAGTATTTT. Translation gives CSVERSGTDTQYF.

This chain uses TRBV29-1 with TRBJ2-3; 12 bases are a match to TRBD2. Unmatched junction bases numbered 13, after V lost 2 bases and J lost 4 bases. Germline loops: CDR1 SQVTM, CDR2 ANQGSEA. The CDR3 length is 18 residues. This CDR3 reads CSVEYVTSGRHQPDTQYF. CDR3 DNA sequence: TGCAGCGTTGAATATGTGACTAGCGGGAGACATCAACCAGATACGCAGTATTTT.

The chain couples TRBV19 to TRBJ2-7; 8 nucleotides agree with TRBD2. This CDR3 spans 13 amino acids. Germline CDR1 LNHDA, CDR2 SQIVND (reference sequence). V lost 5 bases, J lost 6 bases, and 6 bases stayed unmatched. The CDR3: CASSVREGPEQYF. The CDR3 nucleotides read TGTGCCAGTAGTGTCCGGGAGGGCCCCGAGCAGTACTTC.

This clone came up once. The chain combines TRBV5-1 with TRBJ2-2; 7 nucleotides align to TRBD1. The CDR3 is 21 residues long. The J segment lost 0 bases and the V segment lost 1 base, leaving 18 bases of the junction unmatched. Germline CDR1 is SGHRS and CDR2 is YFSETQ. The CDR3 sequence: CASSLPSSYRAGTANTGELFF. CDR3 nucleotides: TGCGCCAGCAGCTTGCCTTCTTCCTATCGAGCCGGGACAGCGAACACCGGGGAGCTGTTTTTT.

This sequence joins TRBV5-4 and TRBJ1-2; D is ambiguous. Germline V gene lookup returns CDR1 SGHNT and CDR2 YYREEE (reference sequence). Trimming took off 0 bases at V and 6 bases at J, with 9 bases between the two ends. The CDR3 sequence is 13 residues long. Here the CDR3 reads CASSLESRNGYTF. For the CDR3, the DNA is TGTGCCAGCAGCTTGGAATCTAGAAATGGCTACACCTTC.

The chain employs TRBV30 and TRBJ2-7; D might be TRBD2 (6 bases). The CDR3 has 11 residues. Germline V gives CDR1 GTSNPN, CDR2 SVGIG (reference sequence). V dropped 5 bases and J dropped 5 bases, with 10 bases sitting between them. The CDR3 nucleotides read TGTGCCTGGGGGAGACTAGACGAGCAGTACTTC. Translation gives CAWGRLDEQYF. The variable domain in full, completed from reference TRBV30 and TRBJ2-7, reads SQTIHQWPATLVQPVGSPLSLECTVEGTSNPNLYWYRQAAGRGLQLLFYSVGIGQISSEVPQNLSASRPQDRQFILSSKKLLLSDSGFYLCAWGRLDEQYFGPGTRLTVT.

DNA of the CDR3: TGTGCCAGCAGTTTACTAAATCAGCCCCAGCATTTT. It translates to CASSLLNQPQHF. The J gene is TRBJ1-5, the V gene TRBV28; D is unresolved. The CDR3 extends over 12 amino acids. From germline, CDR1 is MDHEN and CDR2 SYDVKM. V was shortened by 2 bases and J by 4 bases, with 3 bases between the two germline ends.

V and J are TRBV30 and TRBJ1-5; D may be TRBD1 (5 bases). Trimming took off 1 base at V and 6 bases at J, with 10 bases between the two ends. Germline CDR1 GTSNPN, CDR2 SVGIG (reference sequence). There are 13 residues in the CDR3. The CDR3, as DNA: TGTGCCTGGAGTGAGGGGTTCGGTCAGCCCCAGCATTTT. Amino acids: CAWSEGFGQPQHF.

CDR3 nucleotide sequence: TGTGCCAGCATGACAGGATCCAACTATGGCTACACCTTC. It translates to CASMTGSNYGYTF. This sequence joins TRBV2 and TRBJ1-2, with D possibly being TRBD1 (6 bases). This CDR3 is built from 13 residues. Germline loops: CDR1 SNHLY, CDR2 FYNNEI. Trimming removed 7 bases at V and 2 bases at J, with 11 bases between.

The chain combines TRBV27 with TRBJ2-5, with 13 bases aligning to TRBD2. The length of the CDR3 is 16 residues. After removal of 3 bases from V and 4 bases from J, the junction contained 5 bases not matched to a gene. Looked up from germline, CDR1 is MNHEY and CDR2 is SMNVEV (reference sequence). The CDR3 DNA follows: TGTGCCAGCAGTTTTACTAGCGGGAGGGCCTCAGAGACCCAGTACTTC. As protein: CASSFTSGRASETQYF.

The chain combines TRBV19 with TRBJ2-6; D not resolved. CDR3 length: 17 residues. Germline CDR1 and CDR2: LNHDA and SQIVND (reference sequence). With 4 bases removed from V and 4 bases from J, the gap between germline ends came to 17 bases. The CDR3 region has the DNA TGTGCCAGTAGTACCCCCTTCGCCGCGCCGGGGGCCAACGTCCTGACTTTC. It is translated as CASSTPFAAPGANVLTF.

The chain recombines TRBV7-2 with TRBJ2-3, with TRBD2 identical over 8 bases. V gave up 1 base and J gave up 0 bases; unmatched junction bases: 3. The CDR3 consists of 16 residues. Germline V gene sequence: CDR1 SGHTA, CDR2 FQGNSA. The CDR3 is CASSLVASGSTDTQYF. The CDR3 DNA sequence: TGTGCCAGCAGCTTAGTGGCTAGCGGGAGCACAGATACGCAGTATTTT.

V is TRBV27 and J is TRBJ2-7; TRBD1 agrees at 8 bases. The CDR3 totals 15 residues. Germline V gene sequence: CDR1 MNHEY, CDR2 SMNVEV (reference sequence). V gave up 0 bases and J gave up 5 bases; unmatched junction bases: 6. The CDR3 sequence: CASSLSGQGTHEQYF. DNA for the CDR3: TGTGCCAGCAGTTTATCAGGACAGGGAACCCACGAGCAGTACTTC.